This is a list of T cell receptor beta chains from one sample in a study of PD-1 blockade in classical Hodgkin lymphoma. The method was immunoSEQ multiplex PCR; TCRdb's version includes in-frame clones alone and lacks a portion of them. Of 90,000 to 100,000 clones detected, roughly 87% appear once; the ten largest clones hold around 10%. Source: peripheral blood mononuclear cells (PBMCs), taken before the second cycle of nivolumab. Every receptor here comes from a human donor with classical Hodgkin lymphoma. The CDR3 runs from the conserved cysteine through the conserved F or W. The D gene is left open where the match is weak. Part of the rows lack a size; the others show once, few, many or a class for expanded clones.

J: TRBJ1-2
size: NA
V: TRBV4-1
D: NA
CDR3: CASSQDLQGGYTF
DNA: TGCGCCAGCAGCCAAGATCTGCAGGGCGGCTACACCTTC

J: TRBJ1-2
size: once
V: TRBV6-1
D: NA
CDR3: CASSEDTGPYGYTF
DNA: TGTGCCAGCAGTGAGGATACAGGGCCCTATGGCTACACCTTC

J: TRBJ2-1
size: NA
V: TRBV7-2
D: TRBD2
CDR3: CASSLSGLAGSNEQFF
DNA: TGTGCCAGCAGCCTCTCCGGGCTAGCGGGGAGCAATGAGCAGTTCTTC

J: TRBJ2-1
size: NA
V: TRBV2
D: TRBD2
CDR3: CASSRTGTSGSRPYNEQFF
DNA: TGTGCCAGCAGTCGGACCGGGACTAGCGGGAGTAGGCCCTACAATGAGCAGTTCTTC

J: TRBJ2-7
size: once
V: TRBV4-1
D: NA
CDR3: CASSQAPGEGTYEQYF
DNA: TGCGCCAGCAGCCAGGCTCCGGGAGAGGGAACCTACGAGCAGTACTTC

J: TRBJ2-3
size: NA
V: TRBV27
D: NA
CDR3: CASSFASRPDTQYF
DNA: TGTGCCAGCAGTTTTGCCTCCCGCCCAGATACGCAGTATTTT

J: TRBJ1-1
size: NA
V: TRBV28
D: TRBD1
CDR3: CASSLPTGVGTEAFF
DNA: TGTGCCAGCAGTTTACCTACAGGGGTAGGCACTGAAGCTTTCTTT

J: TRBJ2-1
size: NA
V: TRBV28
D: TRBD2
CDR3: CASSLRGRGNNEQFF
DNA: TGTGCCAGCAGTTTACGCGGGAGAGGGAACAATGAGCAGTTCTTC

J: TRBJ2-7
size: NA
V: TRBV25-1
D: NA
CDR3: CASSEEGHEQYF
DNA: TGTGCCAGCAGTGAGGAGGGCCACGAGCAGTACTTC

J: TRBJ1-6
size: NA
V: TRBV7-9
D: NA
CDR3: CASSLGQVNSPLHF
DNA: TGTGCCAGCAGCTTAGGCCAGGTGAATTCACCCCTCCACTTT

J: TRBJ2-1
size: NA
V: TRBV18
D: NA
CDR3: CASSPPGAGAYNEQFF
DNA: TGTGCCAGCTCACCGCCGGGGGCGGGGGCCTACAATGAGCAGTTCTTC

J: TRBJ1-3
size: NA
V: TRBV29-1
D: NA
CDR3: CSVWGSGNTIYF
DNA: TGCAGCGTGTGGGGCTCTGGAAACACCATATATTTT

J: TRBJ2-7
size: NA
V: TRBV28
D: NA
CDR3: CASSLGAGPSYEQYF
DNA: TGTGCCAGCAGTTTAGGGGCGGGTCCATCCTACGAGCAGTACTTC

J: TRBJ2-7
size: once
V: TRBV18
D: NA
CDR3: CASSPEQNSYEQYF
DNA: TGTGCCAGCTCACCGGAACAGAACTCCTACGAGCAGTACTTC

J: TRBJ2-4
size: NA
V: TRBV6-5
D: TRBD2
CDR3: CASSSTGGAGKNIQYF
DNA: TGTGCCAGCAGTTCCACGGGGGGGGCTGGCAAAAACATTCAGTACTTC

J: TRBJ2-2
size: NA
V: TRBV28
D: NA
CDR3: CASREHVGTSNTGELFF
DNA: TGTGCCAGCAGAGAACACGTAGGGACATCGAACACCGGGGAGCTGTTTTTT

J: TRBJ1-5
size: once
V: TRBV7-9
D: NA
CDR3: CASSSWDGQAGAQHF
DNA: TGTGCCAGCAGCTCCTGGGACGGCCAAGCGGGGGCCCAGCATTTT

J: TRBJ2-7
size: NA
V: TRBV9
D: NA
CDR3: CASSVGGSPSYEQYF
DNA: TGTGCCAGCAGCGTAGGTGGGAGTCCGTCCTACGAGCAGTACTTC

J: TRBJ1-2
size: NA
V: TRBV5-1
D: TRBD1
CDR3: CASSFWTGGNGYTF
DNA: TGCGCCAGCAGCTTCTGGACAGGGGGAAATGGCTACACCTTC

J: TRBJ2-1
size: NA
V: TRBV5-1
D: TRBD2
CDR3: CASSGSLAGLNEQFF
DNA: TGCGCCAGCAGCGGGTCACTAGCGGGACTTAATGAGCAGTTCTTC

J: TRBJ2-7
size: NA
V: TRBV6-1
D: NA
CDR3: CATSRRGEQYF
DNA: TGTGCCACCAGCCGAAGGGGCGAGCAGTACTTC

J: TRBJ1-1
size: NA
V: TRBV11-2
D: NA
CDR3: CASSLGGVPGAFF
DNA: TGTGCCAGCAGCTTAGGGGGGGTCCCGGGAGCTTTCTTT

J: TRBJ2-7
size: NA
V: TRBV28
D: NA
CDR3: CASSLSSYEQYF
DNA: TGTGCCAGCAGTTTGTCCTCCTACGAGCAGTACTTC

J: TRBJ2-7
size: NA
V: TRBV5-1
D: NA
CDR3: CASSLGQGSHEQYF
DNA: TGCGCCAGCAGCTTGGGTCAGGGGTCCCACGAGCAGTACTTC

J: TRBJ2-1
size: NA
V: TRBV27
D: TRBD2
CDR3: CASSLGGSGGFYNEQFF
DNA: TGTGCCAGCAGTTTAGGGGGTAGCGGGGGGTTCTACAATGAGCAGTTCTTC

J: TRBJ2-7
size: NA
V: TRBV5-4
D: TRBD1
CDR3: CASFPNGQGGGEQYF
DNA: TGTGCCAGCTTCCCCAACGGACAGGGAGGAGGGGAGCAGTACTTC

J: TRBJ2-1
size: NA
V: TRBV25-1
D: NA
CDR3: CASSVTGEQFF
DNA: TGTGCCAGCAGTGTAACAGGAGAGCAGTTCTTC

J: TRBJ2-7
size: NA
V: TRBV7-9
D: NA
CDR3: CASSSSTPLSEQYF
DNA: TGTGCCAGCAGCTCCTCGACCCCCTTAAGCGAGCAGTACTTC

J: TRBJ2-1
size: NA
V: TRBV20-1
D: NA
CDR3: CSANPTPQFF
DNA: TGCAGTGCTAACCCGACCCCGCAGTTCTTC

J: TRBJ1-1
size: NA
V: TRBV6-6
D: NA
CDR3: CASSFDQTNTEAFF
DNA: TGTGCCAGCAGTTTCGACCAGACGAACACTGAAGCTTTCTTT

J: TRBJ1-5
size: NA
V: TRBV4-1
D: NA
CDR3: CASSDDLRGAGQPQHF
DNA: TGCGCCAGCAGCGACGATCTTCGGGGCGCAGGTCAGCCCCAGCATTTT

J: TRBJ2-7
size: NA
V: TRBV28
D: TRBD2
CDR3: CASSFFFSSGAHYEQYF
DNA: TGTGCCAGCAGTTTCTTCTTTTCCAGCGGGGCCCACTACGAGCAGTACTTC

J: TRBJ1-2
size: NA
V: TRBV6-6
D: NA
CDR3: CASSYLAQNYGYTF
DNA: TGTGCCAGCAGTTACCTCGCGCAAAACTATGGCTACACCTTC

J: TRBJ2-1
size: NA
V: TRBV28
D: NA
CDR3: CASSLWAHSYNEQFF
DNA: TGTGCCAGCAGTTTGTGGGCCCACTCCTACAATGAGCAGTTCTTC

J: TRBJ2-2
size: NA
V: TRBV6-1
D: TRBD2
CDR3: CASSEETSGSRELFF
DNA: TGTGCCAGCAGTGAAGAGACTAGCGGGAGTAGGGAGCTGTTTTTT

J: TRBJ1-2
size: NA
V: TRBV20-1
D: NA
CDR3: CSASDGYTF
DNA: TGCAGTGCTAGTGATGGCTACACCTTC

J: TRBJ2-3
size: few
V: TRBV19
D: TRBD2
CDR3: CASSITPGGPADTQYF
DNA: TGTGCCAGTAGTATAACTCCGGGGGGGCCGGCAGATACGCAGTATTTT

J: TRBJ1-2
size: NA
V: TRBV27
D: TRBD1
CDR3: CASSFGQGSYGYTF
DNA: TGTGCCAGCAGTTTCGGACAGGGGAGCTATGGCTACACCTTC

J: TRBJ2-2
size: once
V: TRBV27
D: NA
CDR3: CASTFSPGFNTGELFF
DNA: TGTGCCAGCACATTTTCCCCGGGATTTAACACCGGGGAGCTGTTTTTT

J: TRBJ1-5
size: NA
V: TRBV6-1
D: NA
CDR3: CASHDSINSNQPQHF
DNA: TGTGCCAGCCACGACAGTATTAATAGCAATCAGCCCCAGCATTTT

J: TRBJ2-5
size: NA
V: TRBV7-7
D: NA
CDR3: CASSKQYQETQYF
DNA: TGTGCTAGCAGTAAGCAGTACCAAGAGACCCAGTACTTC

J: TRBJ2-3
size: NA
V: TRBV20-1
D: NA
CDR3: CSATGLTQYF
DNA: TGCAGTGCCACAGGGTTGACGCAGTATTTT

J: TRBJ2-7
size: NA
V: TRBV5-6
D: NA
CDR3: CASSVGEGGGTYEQYF
DNA: TGTGCCAGCAGCGTGGGCGAGGGAGGGGGGACCTACGAGCAGTACTTC

J: TRBJ1-3
size: NA
V: TRBV15
D: NA
CDR3: CATSRERQIGNTIYF
DNA: TGTGCCACCAGCAGAGAAAGACAAATAGGAAACACCATATATTTT

J: TRBJ2-7
size: once
V: TRBV10-3
D: TRBD1
CDR3: CAIRADRANGYEQYF
DNA: TGTGCCATCAGGGCAGACAGGGCGAATGGTTACGAGCAGTACTTC

J: TRBJ2-5
size: NA
V: TRBV13
D: NA
CDR3: CASSLNDETQYF
DNA: TGTGCCAGCAGCCTCAACGATGAGACCCAGTACTTC

J: TRBJ2-2
size: few
V: TRBV29-1
D: NA
CDR3: CSVGGKTGELFF
DNA: TGCAGCGTTGGAGGGAAAACCGGGGAGCTGTTTTTT

J: TRBJ2-1
size: once
V: TRBV12-2
D: NA
CDR3: CASRLAGGTSGNSSYNEQFF
DNA: TGTGCAAGTCGCTTAGCAGGGGGGACTAGCGGGAATAGCTCCTACAATGAGCAGTTCTTC

J: TRBJ2-7
size: NA
V: TRBV28
D: NA
CDR3: CASSFRWDTPGDYEQYF
DNA: TGTGCCAGCAGTTTTAGATGGGATACCCCAGGCGACTACGAGCAGTACTTC

J: TRBJ1-5
size: NA
V: TRBV27
D: TRBD1
CDR3: CASSLGTGGWPQHF
DNA: TGTGCCAGCAGTTTAGGGACAGGGGGGTGGCCCCAGCATTTT

J: TRBJ2-3
size: NA
V: TRBV11-2
D: TRBD1
CDR3: CASSLGQGKSDTQYF
DNA: TGTGCCAGCAGTCTGGGACAGGGGAAGTCAGATACGCAGTATTTT

J: TRBJ2-4
size: NA
V: TRBV19
D: TRBD2
CDR3: CASSASGSRNIQYF
DNA: TGTGCCAGTAGTGCTAGCGGGAGTAGGAACATTCAGTACTTC

J: TRBJ2-1
size: NA
V: TRBV11-2
D: NA
CDR3: CASSLFSYNEQFF
DNA: TGTGCCAGCAGCTTATTCTCCTACAATGAGCAGTTCTTC

J: TRBJ2-5
size: NA
V: TRBV27
D: NA
CDR3: CASSPRGGGTQYF
DNA: TGTGCCAGCAGTCCCCGCGGAGGGGGGACCCAGTACTTC

J: TRBJ2-7
size: NA
V: TRBV4-1
D: TRBD2
CDR3: CASSRLAGGTYEQYF
DNA: TGCGCCAGCAGCCGACTAGCGGGAGGAACCTACGAGCAGTACTTC